This TCR beta chain was recovered during a study of spatial heterogeneity in lung cancer. Study-level results: Tracking of tumor mutation counts was seen in expanded intratumoral alpha and beta TCR counts.

This clonotype was detected ten times or more. Antigen: not known. TCRdb reprocessed the 5' RACE reads via MiXCR and lists one record per CDR3 protein. The sample lists almost 9,500 distinct CDR3 sequences, roughly 6.3% seen once, with 25% to 35% in the top ten. This CDR3 is 13 amino acids long. V lost 9 bases and J lost 0, with 11 bases in between. Germline-derived CDR1 and CDR2 are MDHEN and SYDVKM. The time point here: sample taken at primary tumor resection. The clonotype comes from a male donor with early-stage non-small cell lung cancer. The sample in question was lung tumor tissue, obtained at surgery. The chain employs TRBV28 and TRBJ1-1, with a tentative D call TRBD1 (6 bases). CDR3 bases: TGTGCCAGTTGGACAGACATGAACACTGAAGCTTTCTTT. It specifies CASWTDMNTEAFF.